This T cell receptor (beta chain) originates from a study of blood T cell repertoires in COVID-19. Across the study: PBMCs, B-cell-depleted T cells, or T cells were the source of the cDNA or gDNA that made up the material.

Comments on this clone: One end of the junction does not line up with germline, which may come from a read error.

CDR3 length: 14 amino acids. The germline V gene has CDR1 SSHAT and CDR2 FNYEAQ (reference sequence). Sequencing was performed with immunoSEQ multiplex PCR; in TCRdb, only in-frame clones are kept and a portion is missing. The profile shows around 150,000 clones, 60% to 80% of them singletons. The chain employs TRBV7-7 and TRBJ2-3, with D perhaps matching TRBD1 (6 bases). The sequenced sample was peripheral blood. This TCR was recovered from a man between 70 and 80 years old with acute or convalescent COVID-19. The CDR3, as DNA: TGTGCTAGCAGCCAGACAGGTTTTACAGATACGCAGTATTTT. Translating it yields CASSQTGFTDTQYF.